This T cell receptor beta chain derives from a study of T cell responses to AZD1222 COVID-19 vaccine. General study findings and limits: Samples come after the peak T cell response, not at day 14.

As regards this clone: Its target is unknown.

CDR1 is SGHRS and CDR2 is YFSETQ in the germline V gene. CDR3 length: 17 residues. V lost 0 bases to trimming and J lost 0 bases; unmatched junction nucleotides: 5. Profiled with immunoSEQ multiplex PCR; TCRdb holds only in-frame clones, not every one. This repertoire shows around 100,000 clones, about 87% found once; its top ten account for 4% to 4.5%. The chain recombines TRBV5-1 with TRBJ2-3, with TRBD2 identical over 9 bases. The material sequenced was peripheral blood, taken on day 0 of MenACWY control vaccination. The origin of this receptor is an adult in good health. The DNA of the CDR3 is TGCGCCAGCAGCTTGGGACTAGCGGAAGTTAGCACAGATACGCAGTATTTT. Protein sequence: CASSLGLAEVSTDTQYF. The variable domain in full, completed from reference TRBV5-1 and TRBJ2-3, reads KAGVTQTPRYLIKTRGQQVTLSCSPISGHRSVSWYQQTPGQGLQFLFEYFSETQRNKGNFPGRFSGRQFSNSRSEMNVSTLELGDSALYLCASSLGLAEVSTDTQYFGPGTRLTVL.